The 26 T cell receptor beta chains reported below all come from one sample, sequenced in a study of blood T cell repertoires in COVID-19. This table comes from immunoSEQ multiplex PCR, and its TCRdb copy is limited to in-frame clones, with some not included. The profile shows about 50,000 clones, approximately 80% of them singletons. Input material: peripheral blood. Source of these receptors: a human donor in a cohort sampled during active COVID-19.

The J gene is TRBJ2-7, the V gene TRBV2; a possible D gene is TRBD1 (6 bases). This CDR3 has 12 residues. CDR1 SNHLY and CDR2 FYNNEI come from the germline V gene. Trimming stripped 10 bases from V and 2 bases from J, with 12 bases between. In DNA, the CDR3 is TGTGCCACCGGACAGCGAACCTACGAGCAGTACTTC. Its protein is CATGQRTYEQYF.

This chain uses TRBV4-3 with TRBJ2-7; TRBD2 agrees at 7 bases. The junction had 5 bases not matched to a gene; V was cut back by 3 bases and J by 0 bases. CDR3 length: 15 residues. Germline V gives CDR1 LGHNA, CDR2 YSLEER. For the CDR3, the DNA is TGCGCCAGCAGCCAGATAGCGGGCAGCTCCTACGAGCAGTACTTC. Translating gives CASSQIAGSSYEQYF.

V usage is TRBV5-8 and J usage is TRBJ2-1, with TRBD1 as a possible D gene (7 bases). Germline CDR1 and CDR2: SGHTS and YDEGEE. The V end lost 4 bases, the J end lost 7 bases, and 21 bases lay between the germline ends. The CDR3 loop spans 16 amino acids. CDR3 nucleotide sequence: TGTGCCAGCAGCACGCCGGAGGAGGGGGCTAGAAATGAGCAGTTCTTC. This translates into CASSTPEEGARNEQFF.

This sequence joins TRBV4-3 and TRBJ2-7, with TRBD1 as a possible D gene (5 bases). The ends were cut back, 0 bases at V and 3 bases at J, with 9 bases in the middle. CDR1 is LGHNA, CDR2 YSLEER, per germline. The CDR3 contains 14 residues. The DNA for the CDR3 is TGCGCCAGCAGCCAAGAAGGGGCCGGCTACGAGCAGTACTTC. Translation: CASSQEGAGYEQYF.

The chain combines TRBV9 with TRBJ1-1; tentative D call: TRBD1 (5 bases). This CDR3 is built from 13 residues. Germline CDR1 and CDR2: SGDLS and YYNGEE. V lost 2 bases, J lost 0 bases, and 5 bases lay in between. The CDR3 reads CASSVDMNTEAFF. Written as DNA, the CDR3 is TGTGCCAGCAGCGTGGACATGAACACTGAAGCTTTCTTT.

In DNA, the CDR3 is TGTGCCAGCAGCCAGTCGGGGGGGAATCAGCCCCAGCATTTT. Translating it yields CASSQSGGNQPQHF. The chain has TRBV7-9 and TRBJ1-5, with a tentative D call TRBD1 (5 bases). V was pared by 5 bases and J by 4 bases, with 12 bases between. The CDR3 extends over 14 amino acids. Germline CDR1 SEHNR, CDR2 FQNEAQ (reference sequence).

V usage is TRBV4-3 and J usage is TRBJ2-1, with 8 bases matching TRBD2. Germline trimming cut 4 bases from V and 1 base from J; bases unmatched to any gene: 6. The CDR3 totals 16 residues. Germline V CDR1 and CDR2: LGHNA, YSLEER. This CDR3 is CASSRSLAASYNEQFF. CDR3 DNA sequence: TGCGCCAGCAGCCGTTCACTAGCGGCTTCCTACAATGAGCAGTTCTTC.

The chain uses TRBV18 and TRBJ2-3; D is unclear. Trimming took off 2 bases at V and 5 bases at J, with 14 bases between the two ends. The CDR3 is made up of 15 amino acids. In germline, CDR1 is KGHSH, CDR2 LQKENI. The CDR3 spells CASSPTSSTVDTQYF. DNA for the CDR3: TGTGCCAGCTCACCAACGTCTAGTACCGTAGATACGCAGTATTTT.

The rearrangement uses TRBV18 and TRBJ2-2, with 7 nucleotides matching TRBD1. The germline gives CDR1 KGHSH, CDR2 LQKENI. The junction had 9 bases not matched to a gene; V was cut back by 6 bases and J by 2 bases. This CDR3 spans 16 amino acids. For the CDR3, the DNA is TGTGCCAGCTCCCCGAGGGGGACAGCAAACACCGGGGAGCTGTTTTTT. Its translation is CASSPRGTANTGELFF.

The chain couples TRBV19 to TRBJ1-1, with no clear D. Germline V gene lookup returns CDR1 LNHDA and CDR2 SQIVND (reference sequence). Deletions cut 4 bases from V and 4 bases from J, with 16 bases between. The CDR3 has 15 residues. In DNA form, the CDR3 reads TGTGCCAGTAGTAGGCTTGCAGGCCACGGCACTGAAGCTTTCTTT. This codes for CASSRLAGHGTEAFF.

This clone is a singleton in its sample. CDR3 region: CASSKPGVEAFF. The CDR3 nucleotides are TGTGCCAGCAGTAAACCAGGGGTTGAAGCTTTCTTT. The rearrangement links TRBV6-5 to TRBJ1-1; D might be TRBD1 (6 bases). Trimming removed 5 bases from V and 7 bases from J, with 11 bases in between. Germline V gene sequence: CDR1 MNHEY, CDR2 SVGAGI. The CDR3 contains 12 residues.

The J gene is TRBJ1-1, the V gene TRBV9; maybe TRBD1 (6 bases). V was pared by 1 base and J by 3 bases, with 13 bases between. CDR1 and CDR2 from the germline V gene are SGDLS and YYNGEE. CDR3 length equals 15 residues. The CDR3 sequence is CASSVRPKGDTEAFF. CDR3 nucleotides: TGTGCCAGCAGCGTACGACCGAAGGGGGACACTGAAGCTTTCTTT.

The chain has TRBV4-3 and TRBJ2-7, with 7 bases fitting TRBD1. CDR1 LGHNA and CDR2 YSLEER come from the germline V gene. V was pared by 1 base and J by 3 bases, with 3 bases of the junction left unmatched. This CDR3 is built from 14 residues. The CDR3 spells CASSQGYRGYEQYF. The DNA for the CDR3 is TGCGCCAGCAGCCAAGGTTACAGGGGCTACGAGCAGTACTTC.

The V gene is TRBV6-4, the J gene TRBJ2-3, with TRBD2 matching over 7 bases. CDR1 is MRHNA and CDR2 is SNTAGT in the germline V gene. Trimming at V came to 5 bases and at J to 0 bases, leaving 5 bases not matched to a gene. CDR3 size: 15 residues. CDR3 region: CASSPYSGSTDTQYF. The CDR3, as DNA: TGTGCCAGCAGTCCTTATAGCGGGAGCACAGATACGCAGTATTTT.

The chain uses TRBV4-2 and TRBJ2-7, with 10 nucleotides matching TRBD2. The V gene end was trimmed by 0 bases and the J gene end by 3 bases; junction bases not matched to a gene: 8. This CDR3 is 17 amino acids long. The germline V gene encodes CDR1 LGHNA and CDR2 YNFKEQ. In nucleotides, the CDR3 is TGTGCCAGCAGCCAAGATCCTCGACTAGCGGGCCTCTACGAGCAGTACTTC. Amino acid sequence: CASSQDPRLAGLYEQYF.

This chain links TRBV7-6 with TRBJ2-1; tentative D call: TRBD2 (5 bases). Germline V gene data show CDR1 as SGHVS and CDR2 as FNYEAQ. There are 14 residues in the CDR3. V was cut by 1 base and J by 5 bases, with 9 bases left in between. The CDR3 region has the DNA TGTGCCAGCAGCTTAGGGACTGAAGACAATGAGCAGTTCTTC. This gives the protein CASSLGTEDNEQFF.

This chain links TRBV5-1 with TRBJ2-1; D is perhaps TRBD1 (6 bases). V lost 4 bases and J 9 bases, leaving 20 bases between the germline ends. Germline CDR1 and CDR2: SGHRS and YFSETQ. The CDR3 has 15 residues. Here the CDR3 DNA reads TGCGCCAGCAGCCCAAGTTTTACAGGGTACTCTGAGCAGTTCTTC. It translates to CASSPSFTGYSEQFF.

The V call is TRBV4-2, the J call TRBJ2-7; 10 nucleotides match TRBD2. Germline V gene data show CDR1 as LGHNA and CDR2 as YNFKEQ. The CDR3 has 18 amino acids. With V trimmed by 2 bases and J by 1 base, 11 bases remained unmatched. The CDR3 is CASSQYIASGGRSYEQYF. CDR3 sequence (DNA): TGTGCCAGCAGCCAATATATTGCTAGCGGGGGAAGGTCCTACGAGCAGTACTTC.

This clone was seen a single time. The genes are TRBV9 and TRBJ1-1; D not certain. CDR3 length: 14 residues. With 4 bases removed from V and 1 base from J, the gap between germline ends came to 11 bases. Germline loops: CDR1 SGDLS, CDR2 YYNGEE. CDR3 nucleotides: TGTGCCAGCAGCCCAGGTCGGGGGAACACTGAAGCTTTCTTT. Its protein product is CASSPGRGNTEAFF.

The V gene is TRBV19, the J gene TRBJ1-5; 8 bases align to TRBD1. V gave up 6 bases and J gave up 6 bases; unmatched junction bases: 10. The germline CDR1 and CDR2 sequences are LNHDA and SQIVND (reference sequence). The CDR3 loop spans 15 amino acids. In nucleotides, the CDR3 is TGTGCCAGTAGGATACAGGGGGTCGAAGGTCAGCCCCAGCATTTT. Amino acid sequence: CASRIQGVEGQPQHF.

This chain uses TRBV7-8 with TRBJ2-5, with D possibly being TRBD1 (5 bases). CDR1 and CDR2 from the germline V gene are SGHVS and FQNEAQ. Deletions cut 2 bases from V and 5 bases from J, with 12 bases between. The CDR3 runs to 14 residues. CDR3 sequence: CASSLRQLEETQYF. CDR3 sequence (DNA): TGTGCCAGCAGCTTACGACAGTTAGAGGAGACCCAGTACTTC.

The V and J genes are TRBV19 and TRBJ1-1; 7 positions agree with TRBD1. V was clipped by 0 bases and J by 8 bases; unmatched bases: 3. CDR3 length equals 13 residues. Germline CDR1 LNHDA, CDR2 SQIVND (reference sequence). In DNA, the CDR3 is TGTGCCAGTAGTATAGATGCAGGGGGGGAAGCTTTCTTT. Protein: CASSIDAGGEAFF.

This chain uses TRBV6-5 with TRBJ2-7, with unresolved D. The V end was cut by 5 bases, the J end by 1 base, with 15 bases between. Looked up from germline, CDR1 is MNHEY and CDR2 is SVGAGI. The CDR3 extends over 15 amino acids. CDR3 nucleotides: TGTGCCAGCAGTCAGGCCGGCCTGGGTTCCTACGAGCAGTACTTC. Amino acid sequence: CASSQAGLGSYEQYF.

V gene TRBV9 combines with J gene TRBJ2-3, with no clear D. V lost 0 bases and J 6 bases, leaving 5 bases between the germline ends. This CDR3 is built from 12 residues. Looked up from germline, CDR1 is SGDLS and CDR2 is YYNGEE. CDR3 sequence: CASSVEEDTQYF. The CDR3 nucleotides read TGTGCCAGCAGCGTAGAAGAGGATACGCAGTATTTT.

This rearrangement joins TRBV5-1 to TRBJ1-6; possible D gene TRBD1, 5 bases. Between the trimmed V and J ends, which lost 0 bases and 6 bases, there was a span of 10 bases. Germline V gene data show CDR1 as SGHRS and CDR2 as YFSETQ. There are 15 residues in the CDR3. The CDR3 protein is CASSLVQGGNSPLHF. The CDR3 coding sequence is TGCGCCAGCAGCTTGGTGCAGGGAGGTAATTCACCCCTCCACTTT. The full variable domain, in which reference TRBV5-1 and TRBJ1-6 provide the parts outside the CDR3, is KAGVTQTPRYLIKTRGQQVTLSCSPISGHRSVSWYQQTPGQGLQFLFEYFSETQRNKGNFPGRFSGRQFSNSRSEMNVSTLELGDSALYLCASSLVQGGNSPLHFGNGTRLTVT.

The V gene is TRBV6-2 or TRBV6-3, the J gene TRBJ2-7, with TRBD2 as a possible D gene (5 bases). V dropped 2 bases and J dropped 5 bases, with 7 bases sitting between them. Looked up from germline, CDR1 is MNHEY and CDR2 is SVGEGT. This CDR3 is built from 12 residues. In DNA form, the CDR3 reads TGTGCCAGCAGTTACGGCGGGCACGAGCAGTACTTC. It translates to CASSYGGHEQYF.